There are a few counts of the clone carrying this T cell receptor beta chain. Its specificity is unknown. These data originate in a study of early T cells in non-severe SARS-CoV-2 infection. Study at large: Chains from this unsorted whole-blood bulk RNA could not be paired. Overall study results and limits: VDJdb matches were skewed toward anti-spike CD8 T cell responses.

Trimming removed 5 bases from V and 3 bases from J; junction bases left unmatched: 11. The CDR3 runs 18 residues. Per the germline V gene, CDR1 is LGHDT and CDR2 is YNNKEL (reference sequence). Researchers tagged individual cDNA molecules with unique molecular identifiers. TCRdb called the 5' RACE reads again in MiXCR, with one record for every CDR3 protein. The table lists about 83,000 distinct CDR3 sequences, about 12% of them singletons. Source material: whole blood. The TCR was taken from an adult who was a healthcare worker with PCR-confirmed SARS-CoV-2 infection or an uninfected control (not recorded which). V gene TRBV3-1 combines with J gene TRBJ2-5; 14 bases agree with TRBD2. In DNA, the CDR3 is TGTGCCAGCAGCTCCCGACTAGCGGGAGGGCCAGCGGAAGAGACCCAGTACTTC. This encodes CASSSRLAGGPAEETQYF.